The 14 T cell receptor beta chains in this list originate from one sample, sequenced in a study of T-cell reconstitution after alpha-beta-depleted transplantation in children. The TCRbeta library incorporated unique molecular identifiers. TCRdb passed the PCR reads through MiXCR, listing each CDR3 protein once. The table records around 300,000 distinct CDR3 sequences, 9.5% to 13% of them present only once. Material: PBMCs, obtained before TCRalphabeta/CD19-depleted stem cell transplant. These receptors were obtained from a boy under three years old with acute myeloid leukemia, due to receive a stem cell transplant.

This clonotype was found many times. This chain connects TRBV14 to TRBJ2-1; 11 nucleotides match TRBD2. Unmatched junction bases numbered 8, after V lost 1 base and J lost 9 bases. Looked up from germline, CDR1 is SGHDN and CDR2 is FVKESK. CDR3 length: 16 residues. CDR3: CASSQVASGRQGEQFF. The CDR3 nucleotides are TGTGCCAGCAGCCAAGTGGCTAGCGGGAGGCAGGGTGAGCAGTTCTTC.

This clonotype was picked up many times. The chain links TRBV7-2 to TRBJ2-5; 7 positions match TRBD1. Germline CDR1 SGHTA, CDR2 FQGNSA. The CDR3 is 13 residues long. J was trimmed by 4 bases and V by 5 bases; bases with no gene match: 4. For the CDR3, the DNA is TGTGCCAGCAGCCAGACAGGGTCAGAGACCCAGTACTTC. Translation gives CASSQTGSETQYF.

This clonotype was recorded at least ten times. The chain combines TRBV27 with TRBJ2-7; D is uncertain. The CDR3 contains 13 residues. Germline CDR1 is MNHEY and CDR2 is SMNVEV (reference sequence). V shed 0 bases and J shed 4 bases, with 7 bases lying between them. The CDR3 is CASSLSDGYEQYF. The CDR3 DNA sequence: TGTGCCAGCAGTTTATCCGACGGTTACGAGCAGTACTTC.

This clonotype was detected many times. The V call is TRBV12-3 or TRBV12-4, the J call TRBJ2-2, with TRBD2 identical over 12 bases. V shed 5 bases and J 4 bases; nucleotides not matched to a gene: 14. The CDR3 extends over 19 amino acids. The DNA for the CDR3 is TGTGCCAGCAGTGTTCTAGCGGGGGGGCCCTACCGAACCACCGGGGAGCTGTTTTTT. This codes for CASSVLAGGPYRTTGELFF.

Ten or more counts support this clonotype. The chain uses TRBV5-1 and TRBJ1-3; a possible D gene is TRBD1 (5 bases). Trimming took off 4 bases at V and 4 bases at J, with 15 bases between the two ends. CDR3 size: 15 residues. Germline V gene data show CDR1 as SGHRS and CDR2 as YFSETQ. The CDR3, as DNA: TGCGCCAGCAGCATGGACCCAGGGAACGGAAACACCATATATTTT. Encoded protein: CASSMDPGNGNTIYF.

This clonotype was seen more than once but under ten times. The gene calls are TRBV27 and TRBJ1-1; 10 bases match TRBD1. The CDR3 totals 12 residues. From germline, CDR1 is MNHEY and CDR2 SMNVEV (reference sequence). The J segment lost 11 bases and the V segment lost 6 bases, leaving 6 bases of the junction unmatched. CDR3 residues: CASSRQGAGAFF. The CDR3 DNA is TGTGCCAGCAGCAGACAGGGGGCTGGGGCTTTCTTT.

This clonotype turned up a few times. This sequence joins TRBV13 and TRBJ2-7; TRBD1 agrees at 7 bases. The germline gives CDR1 PRHDT, CDR2 FYEKMQ (reference sequence). V gave up 4 bases and J gave up 3 bases; unmatched junction bases: 9. The CDR3 has 15 amino acids. The CDR3 loop reads CASSSLRDSHYEQYF. The CDR3 DNA follows: TGTGCCAGCAGCTCACTCCGGGACAGCCACTACGAGCAGTACTTC.

The CDR3 loop reads CASNPGRLQKTQYF. CDR3 coding DNA: TGTGCCAGCAACCCGGGGAGGTTGCAGAAGACCCAGTACTTC. This chain links TRBV28 with TRBJ2-5, with D perhaps TRBD2 (6 bases). The length of the CDR3 is 14 residues. Germline V lookup: CDR1 MDHEN, CDR2 SYDVKM. The V end was cut by 7 bases, the J end by 6 bases, with 18 bases between.

The chain couples TRBV6-1 to TRBJ2-7; D is perhaps TRBD2 (6 bases). CDR3 length: 13 amino acids. Germline V gene sequence: CDR1 MNHNS, CDR2 SASEGT. The germline V and J ends were trimmed by 8 bases and 3 bases, with 14 bases remaining between them. The CDR3 DNA reads as TGTGCCAGCGGATTGGGACTCTTCTACGAGCAGTACTTC. Its protein is CASGLGLFYEQYF.

This clonotype was counted many times. The V and J genes are TRBV5-5 and TRBJ1-4, with TRBD1 identical over 8 bases. The CDR3 totals 15 residues. Germline V gene sequence: CDR1 SGHKS, CDR2 YYEKEE (reference sequence). Trimming at V came to 0 bases and at J to 8 bases, leaving 6 bases not matched to a gene. Here the CDR3 DNA reads TGTGCCAGCAGCTTGGTGGCAGGGGGCGACGAAAAACTGTTTTTT. Translated: CASSLVAGGDEKLFF. The whole variable domain, remainder taken from reference TRBV5-5 and TRBJ1-4, is DAGVTQSPTHLIKTRGQQVTLRCSPISGHKSVSWYQQVLGQGPQFIFQYYEKEERGRGNFPDRFSARQFPNYSSELNVNALLLGDSALYLCASSLVAGGDEKLFFGSGTQLSVL.

This clonotype has at least ten counts. V gene TRBV20-1 combines with J gene TRBJ2-7; 7 bases are a match to TRBD1. Looked up from germline, CDR1 is DFQATT and CDR2 is SNEGSKA (reference sequence). The CDR3 has 12 residues. Trimming removed 4 bases from V and 5 bases from J; junction bases left unmatched: 5. This chain's CDR3 is CSANEQGNEQYF. CDR3 bases: TGCAGTGCTAACGAACAGGGGAACGAGCAGTACTTC.

This clonotype was counted only a few times. V usage is TRBV7-2 and J usage is TRBJ2-3, with D perhaps TRBD1 or TRBD2 (6 bases each). The germline V gene has CDR1 SGHTA and CDR2 FQGNSA. Trimming shortened V by 5 bases and J by 0 bases, and 15 bases separated the two germline ends. This CDR3 has 16 amino acids. In nucleotides, the CDR3 is TGTGCCAGCAGCCCTTATAGGGGGACTAGCACAGATACGCAGTATTTT. Protein sequence: CASSPYRGTSTDTQYF.

This clonotype was recorded many times. The V gene is TRBV7-2, the J gene TRBJ2-3, with D unclear. The V end lost 2 bases, the J end lost 2 bases, and 5 bases lay between the germline ends. Germline CDR1 is SGHTA and CDR2 is FQGNSA. This CDR3 contains 13 residues. As DNA, the CDR3 is TGTGCCAGCAGCTTACAGGACACAGATACGCAGTATTTT. It is translated as CASSLQDTDTQYF.

In this sample, this clonotype turned up a few times. V gene TRBV4-2 combines with J gene TRBJ2-3; 10 bases are shared with TRBD2. This CDR3 is 16 amino acids long. V dropped 6 bases and J dropped 2; count of bases not matched to a gene: 8. CDR1 LGHNA and CDR2 YNFKEQ come from the germline V gene. The CDR3 bases are TGTGCCAGCAGTCGCCTAGCGGGAGACCCCACAGATACGCAGTATTTT. Translation gives CASSRLAGDPTDTQYF.